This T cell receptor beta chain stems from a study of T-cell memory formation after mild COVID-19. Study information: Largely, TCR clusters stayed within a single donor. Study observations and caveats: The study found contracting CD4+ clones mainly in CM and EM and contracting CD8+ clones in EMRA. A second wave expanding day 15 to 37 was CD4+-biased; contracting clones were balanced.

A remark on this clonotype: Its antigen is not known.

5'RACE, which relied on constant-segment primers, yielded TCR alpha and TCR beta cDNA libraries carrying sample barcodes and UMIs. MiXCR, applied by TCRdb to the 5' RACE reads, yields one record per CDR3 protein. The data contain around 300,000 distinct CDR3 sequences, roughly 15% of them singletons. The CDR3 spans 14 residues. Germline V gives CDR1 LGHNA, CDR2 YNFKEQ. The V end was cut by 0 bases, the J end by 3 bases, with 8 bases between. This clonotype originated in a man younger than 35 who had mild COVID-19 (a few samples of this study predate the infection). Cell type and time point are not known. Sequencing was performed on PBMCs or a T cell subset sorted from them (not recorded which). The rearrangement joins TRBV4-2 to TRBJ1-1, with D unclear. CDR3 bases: TGTGCCAGCAGCCAAGATCGGTGGGACACTGAAGCTTTCTTT. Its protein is CASSQDRWDTEAFF.